Presented here are 9 T cell receptor beta chains from one specimen sequenced in a study of blood T cell repertoires in COVID-19. Sequencing was performed with immunoSEQ multiplex PCR; in TCRdb, only in-frame clones are kept and a portion is missing. The sample records about 66,000 clones, about 90% being singletons. Sequencing input: peripheral blood. All receptors derive from a human donor in a cohort sampled during active COVID-19.

In nucleotides, the CDR3 is TGCGCCAGCAGCTTGGTTGGCGGAGACAATGAGCAGTTCTTC. Translating gives CASSLVGGDNEQFF. V is TRBV5-1 and J is TRBJ2-1; no firm D call. The germline gives CDR1 SGHRS, CDR2 YFSETQ. The CDR3 is 14 amino acids. Trimming removed 0 bases at V and 5 bases at J, with 9 bases between.

V gene TRBV7-8 combines with J gene TRBJ1-6, with TRBD1 matching over 7 bases. Germline CDR1 SGHVS, CDR2 FQNEAQ. The junction had 9 bases not matched to a gene; V was cut back by 6 bases and J by 7 bases. This CDR3 is 15 amino acids long. In DNA, the CDR3 is TGTGCCAGCAGTCTAACAGGGGCTGGAAATTCACCCCTCCACTTT. It is translated as CASSLTGAGNSPLHF.

The chain has TRBV19 and TRBJ2-1; 8 nucleotides match TRBD1. J was trimmed by 5 bases and V by 0 bases; bases with no gene match: 9. CDR1 LNHDA and CDR2 SQIVND come from the germline V gene (reference sequence). This CDR3 has 17 amino acids. The CDR3 DNA reads TGTGCCAGTAGTATAGATTGGAGGACAGGGCACCACAATGAGCAGTTCTTC. This translates into CASSIDWRTGHHNEQFF. The full variable domain, completed using reference TRBV19 and TRBJ2-1, is DGGITQSPKYLFRKEGQNVTLSCEQNLNHDAMYWYRQDPGQGLRLIYYSQIVNDFQKGDIAEGYSVSREKKESFPLTVTSAQKNPTAFYLCASSIDWRTGHHNEQFFGPGTRLTVL.

The genes are TRBV19 and TRBJ1-1; D may be TRBD1 (6 bases). The CDR3 runs to 13 residues. The germline V gene has CDR1 LNHDA and CDR2 SQIVND (reference sequence). V lost 3 bases, J lost 8 bases, and 13 bases lay in between. This CDR3 is CASSIGGGAEAFF. The CDR3 DNA is TGTGCCAGTAGTATTGGAGGGGGGGCCGAAGCTTTCTTT.

This clone showed up just a few times. This chain connects TRBV3-1 (or the pseudogene TRBV3-2) to TRBJ2-5; D gene ambiguous. Trimming took off 1 base at V and 5 bases at J, with 11 bases between the two ends. Germline V lookup: CDR1 LGHDT, CDR2 YNNKEL (reference sequence). The CDR3 runs 14 residues. CDR3 sequence reads: CASSQGAPLETQYF. CDR3 sequence (DNA): TGTGCCAGCAGCCAAGGCGCCCCCCTGGAGACCCAGTACTTC.

This chain uses TRBV7-2 with TRBJ1-5; 7 nucleotides agree with TRBD1. The CDR3 covers 15 residues. The V and J ends lost 1 base and 4 bases, in that order; junction bases with no gene match: 4. Germline V gives CDR1 SGHTA, CDR2 FQGNSA. CDR3 bases: TGTGCCAGCAGCTTAGTAGGGACAGAGAATCAGCCCCAGCATTTT. It is translated as CASSLVGTENQPQHF.

The chain recombines TRBV11-2 with TRBJ2-1; TRBD1 might be the D (5 bases). There are 13 residues in the CDR3. Germline CDR1 reads SGHAT; CDR2 reads FQNNGV. Trimming removed 5 bases at V and 0 bases at J, with 5 bases between. CDR3 protein: CASSQGSYNEQFF. The CDR3 region has the DNA TGTGCCAGCAGCCAGGGCTCCTACAATGAGCAGTTCTTC. Full variable domain (remainder filled in from reference TRBV11-2 and TRBJ2-1): EAGVAQSPRYKIIEKRQSVAFWCNPISGHATLYWYQQILGQGPKLLIQFQNNGVVDDSQLPKDRFSAERLKGVDSTLKIQPAKLEDSAVYLCASSQGSYNEQFFGPGTRLTVL.

Only one count was recorded for this clone. V usage is TRBV4-1 and J usage is TRBJ2-7; 7 nucleotides align to TRBD1. Germline CDR1 reads MGHRA; CDR2 reads YSYEKL. V was clipped by 6 bases and J by 0 bases; unmatched bases: 8. The CDR3 runs to 15 residues. The CDR3 region is CASRQLRDSSYEQYF. In DNA form, the CDR3 reads TGCGCCAGCAGACAACTCCGGGACAGCTCCTACGAGCAGTACTTC.

The CDR3 loop is CASSSSSGSTDTQYF. The DNA for the CDR3 is TGTGCCAGCAGTTCCTCTAGCGGGAGCACAGATACGCAGTATTTT. The rearrangement joins TRBV27 to TRBJ2-3; TRBD2 aligns across 8 bases. The CDR3 is made up of 15 amino acids. Unmatched junction bases numbered 3, after V lost 4 bases and J lost 0 bases. Per the germline V gene, CDR1 is MNHEY and CDR2 is SMNVEV (reference sequence).